This note documents a single TCR beta chain sequence. This sample was taken from a study of T-cell memory formation after mild COVID-19. Germline values: CDR1 SGDLS, CDR2 YYNGEE. CDR3 size: 16 residues. V lost 0 bases to trimming and J lost 4 bases; unmatched junction nucleotides: 4. TCRdb itself ran the 5' RACE reads through MiXCR, one entry per CDR3 protein. The data show around 420,000 distinct CDR3 sequences, around 24% seen once. Sequencing input: PBMCs or a T cell subset sorted from them (not recorded which). The chain carries TRBV9 and TRBJ2-1; TRBD1 aligns across 10 bases. This receptor was identified in an adult woman who had mild COVID-19 (a few samples of this study predate the infection). Cell type and time point are not known. In DNA form, the CDR3 reads TGTGCCAGCAGCGTAGGGACAGGGGGGATATACAATGAGCAGTTCTTC. Its translation: CASSVGTGGIYNEQFF.